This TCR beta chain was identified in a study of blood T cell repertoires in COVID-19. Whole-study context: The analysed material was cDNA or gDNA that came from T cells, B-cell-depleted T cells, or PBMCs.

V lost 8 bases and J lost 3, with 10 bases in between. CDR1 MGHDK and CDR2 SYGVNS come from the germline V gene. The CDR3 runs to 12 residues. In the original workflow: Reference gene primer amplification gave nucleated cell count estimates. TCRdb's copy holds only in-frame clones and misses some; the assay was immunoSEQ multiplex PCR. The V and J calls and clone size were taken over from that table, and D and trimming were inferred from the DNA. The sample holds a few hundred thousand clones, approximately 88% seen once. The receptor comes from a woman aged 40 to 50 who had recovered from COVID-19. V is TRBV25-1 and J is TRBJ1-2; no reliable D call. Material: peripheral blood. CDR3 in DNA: TGTGCCAGCGGATTCGGGGACTATGGCTACACCTTC. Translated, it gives CASGFGDYGYTF.